This TCR beta chain appears in the sequencing data of a study of shared T cell receptors in the human thymus. V was pared by 0 bases and J by 7 bases, with 9 bases of the junction left unmatched. Germline assignment: CDR1 LNHNV and CDR2 YYDKDF (reference sequence). The CDR3 sequence is 17 residues long. TCRdb's copy holds only in-frame clones and misses some; the assay was immunoSEQ multiplex PCR. The profile shows more than 550,000 clones, approximately 85% of them singletons. The same specimen was also included in a second study, on human thymus T cells. Per that study: In corrective heart surgery, resections were taken, and these provided the thymus tissue.

Sequenced input: thymocytes. This TCR was recovered from a girl less than two years old with a congenital heart defect. The chain recombines TRBV15 with TRBJ2-2, with 9 bases lining up with TRBD2. The CDR3 protein is CATSRDIAGVFIGELFF. The CDR3 nucleotides read TGTGCCACCAGCAGAGATATAGCGGGGGTTTTTATCGGGGAGCTGTTTTTT.